A selection of T cell receptor beta chains follows, all from one sample in a study of cytomegalovirus exposure and HLA in healthy donors. Method: immunoSEQ multiplex PCR; TCRdb's copy keeps in-frame clones and lacks some. This sample has 60,000 to 65,000 clones; around 80% occur once, and the top ten carry under 30%. The sequenced sample consisted of PBMCs. These TCRs come from a woman aged 40-49 years in good health and CMV-seropositive. The CDR3 runs from the conserved cysteine through the conserved F or W. Fields, in order: J gene, V gene, D gene, clone size, CDR3 protein, CDR3 DNA. A D gene is named only where the DNA matches it firmly. The size field is filled for only some rows; it gives once, few, many or a size class.

TRBJ1-1 TRBV18 TRBD1 . CASSPLGQGGYTEACF TGTGCCAGCTCACCACTTGGTCAGGGGGGCTACACTGAAGCTTGCTTT
TRBJ1-6 TRBV5-5 . . CASSLGQNNSPLHF TGTGCCAGCAGCTTGGGGCAGAATAATTCACCCCTCCACTTT
TRBJ2-3 TRBV5-1 . . CASSLAKDTQYF TGCGCCAGCAGCTTGGCCAAAGATACGCAGTATTTT
TRBJ1-1 TRBV10-3 . . CAIQSSQMNTEAFF TGTGCCATCCAGTCTAGCCAGATGAACACTGAAGCTTTCTTT
TRBJ1-3 TRBV4-3 . . CASSQETGRNTIYF TGCGCCAGCAGCCAAGAAACAGGCCGAAACACCATATATTTT
TRBJ2-2 TRBV29-1 . once CSVRGGQITGELFF TGCAGCGTGAGGGGGGGGCAGATAACCGGGGAGCTGTTTTTT
TRBJ1-1 TRBV7-3 TRBD1 . CASSIPGQGRRTEAFF TGTGCCAGCAGCATCCCCGGACAGGGGAGAAGGACTGAAGCTTTCTTT
TRBJ1-6 TRBV4-1 . . CASLGEVAAPLHF TGCGCCAGCTTGGGTGAGGTGGCGGCACCCCTCCACTTT
TRBJ1-5 TRBV6-1 . once CASSEVGTRGQPQHF TGTGCCAGCAGTGAAGTGGGGACAAGGGGTCAGCCCCAGCATTTT
TRBJ2-2 TRBV7-7 . . CASSSVGGNTGELFF TGTGCCAGCAGCTCCGTGGGAGGGAACACCGGGGAGCTGTTTTTT
TRBJ2-6 TRBV6-5 TRBD1 . CASSGDSAGANVLTF TGTGCCAGCAGTGGGGACAGTGCTGGGGCCAACGTCCTGACTTTC
TRBJ2-3 TRBV18 TRBD2 . CASSPSAGGPDTQYF TGTGCCAGCTCCCCCTCGGCGGGGGGGCCTGATACGCAGTATTTT
TRBJ1-2 TRBV30 . . CAWSVQGIYGYTF TGTGCCTGGAGTGTACAGGGAATCTATGGCTACACCTTC
TRBJ1-4 TRBV6-1 . . CASRRGSYNEKLFF TGTGCCAGCAGGAGGGGGTCATATAATGAAAAACTGTTTTTT
TRBJ2-5 TRBV30 TRBD1 . CAWSSRQGHQETQYF TGTGCCTGGAGTTCGCGACAGGGACACCAAGAGACCCAGTACTTC
TRBJ1-2 TRBV30 . few CAWSVSRQGNGYTF TGTGCCTGGAGTGTATCTCGGCAGGGGAACGGCTACACCTTC
TRBJ1-4 TRBV21-1 . . CAISGLRTGGARAREKLFF TGTGCCATCTCAGGACTCCGGACAGGGGGCGCGCGGGCGCGGGAAAAACTGTTTTTT
TRBJ1-1 TRBV9 TRBD1 . CASSVGRGGVTEAFF TGTGCCAGCAGCGTAGGAAGAGGGGGCGTCACTGAAGCTTTCTTT
TRBJ2-7 TRBV6-6 . . CASSYGDSNYEQYF TGTGCCAGCAGTTACGGGGACTCTAACTACGAGCAGTACTTC
TRBJ2-7 TRBV7-9 . . CSSSPRGSSYEQYF TGTTCCAGCAGCCCAAGGGGGAGCTCCTACGAGCAGTACTTC
TRBJ2-1 TRBV7-8 TRBD2 . CASSPQALSGGKNEQFF TGTGCCAGCAGCCCCCAGGCCCTTAGCGGGGGAAAGAATGAGCAGTTCTTC
TRBJ1-1 TRBV28 . once CASSQGGMNTEAFF TGTGCCAGCAGTCAAGGAGGCATGAACACTGAAGCTTTCTTT
TRBJ1-2 TRBV6-5 . . CASRDGGGYTF TGTGCCAGCAGAGACGGCGGTGGCTACACCTTC
TRBJ1-3 TRBV6-1 . . CAGGGTISSGNTIYF TGTGCCGGAGGGGGGACTATCTCCTCTGGAAACACCATATATTTT
TRBJ1-1 TRBV7-9 . . CASSLVTGLNTEAFF TGTGCCAGCAGCTTAGTGACAGGATTGAACACTGAAGCTTTCTTT
TRBJ2-5 TRBV28 . . CASSLSQPGETQYF TGTGCCAGCAGTTTATCACAGCCAGGAGAGACCCAGTACTTC
TRBJ2-7 TRBV7-8 TRBD1 . CASSKEGSGGVYEQYF TGTGCCAGCAGCAAAGAGGGATCAGGGGGCGTCTACGAGCAGTACTTC
TRBJ1-2 TRBV11-3 . . CASSSPVGGTSGRDGYTF TGTGCCAGCAGCTCCCCGGTCGGAGGGACTTCTGGAAGGGATGGCTACACCTTC
TRBJ1-1 TRBV11-2 . few CASSNRQRGTEAFF TGTGCCAGCAGCAACCGCCAGCGGGGTACTGAAGCTTTCTTT
TRBJ1-1 TRBV7-3 . . CASSLETGNTEAFF TGTGCCAGCAGCTTAGAGACAGGGAACACTGAAGCTTTCTTT
TRBJ1-1 TRBV5-6 . few CASSLSLWGGNTEAFF TGTGCCAGCAGCTTGAGCTTATGGGGGGGGAACACTGAAGCTTTCTTT
TRBJ2-1 TRBV4-3 TRBD2 . CASSQEPSGGYNEQFF TGCGCCAGCAGCCAAGAACCAAGCGGGGGCTACAATGAGCAGTTCTTC
TRBJ1-2 TRBV5-6 TRBD1 . CASSADRGKGGYTF TGTGCCAGCAGCGCGGACAGGGGGAAAGGTGGCTACACCTTC
TRBJ1-1 TRBV2 . . CASSENRNTEAFF TGTGCCAGCAGTGAAAACAGGAACACTGAAGCTTTCTTT
TRBJ2-3 TRBV6-4 TRBD2 few CASSLLAGQGDTQYF TGTGCCAGCAGTTTACTAGCGGGGCAGGGAGATACGCAGTATTTT
TRBJ2-3 TRBV5-4 TRBD1 once CASSPMGQGAGDTQYF TGTGCCAGCAGCCCCATGGGACAGGGGGCAGGGGATACGCAGTATTTT
TRBJ2-7 TRBV2 . . CASSEAVGEVYEQYF TGTGCCAGCAGTGAAGCGGTCGGGGAGGTCTACGAGCAGTACTTC